This T cell receptor (beta chain) was obtained from a study of preoperative IRX-2 immunotherapy in early breast cancer. Regarding treatment: preoperative locoregional IRX-2 cytokine immunotherapy. Preoperative locoregional IRX-2 cytokine immunotherapy was tested in the phase Ib source study. This CDR3 is 13 amino acids long. Trimming removed 8 bases at V and 8 bases at J, with 16 bases between. Germline assignment: CDR1 LNHDA and CDR2 SQIVND (reference sequence). Libraries were prepared by immunoSEQ multiplex PCR; TCRdb keeps only in-frame clonotypes and omits some of them. Altogether over 60,000 clones are present, less than 95% being singletons, with the ten largest covering around 1.7%.

The receptor's source is a human donor with breast cancer. The rearrangement uses TRBV19 and TRBJ2-1; possibly TRBD1 for D (5 bases). Sample collection occurred from a patient treated with IRX-2 immunotherapy. The CDR3, as DNA: TGTGCCAGTCGGCGCGACAGCCACGATGAGCAGTTCTTC. The encoded protein is CASRRDSHDEQFF.